The clone carrying this T cell receptor beta chain showed up many times. Its antigen is undetermined. About 480 ng RNA was reverse transcribed with alpha and beta constant-region primers. Separate chain-specific third strand synthesis with multiplexing indices produced the alpha and beta libraries. TCRdb passed the 5' RACE reads through MiXCR, listing each CDR3 protein once. The sample contains under 25,000 distinct CDR3 sequences, more than 8% of which appear only once. The data belong to a study of HIV-infected patients and healthy controls. Study results and caveats: MAIT alpha-chain CDR3s were frequent in healthy controls, depleted in HIV+.

All unsorted peripheral T cells were captured because whole blood was used without fractionation. The source material was blood. The TCR originated in an adult in good health.

Here the CDR3 DNA reads TGTGCCAGCAGCTTAGGTGGCAGGCCTTACACTGAAGCTTTCTTT. Encoded protein: CASSLGGRPYTEAFF. This chain uses TRBV7-2 with TRBJ1-1; no clear D gene. Between the trimmed V and J ends, which lost 1 base and 3 bases, there was a span of 12 bases. There are 15 residues in the CDR3. Germline CDR1 is SGHTA and CDR2 is FQGNSA.